A selection of T cell receptor beta chains follows, all from one sample in a study of blood T cell repertoires in COVID-19. Repertoires were generated with immunoSEQ multiplex PCR, while TCRdb's copy carries only in-frame clones and drops some. The sample has fewer than 25,000 clones, approximately 90% seen once; the top ten hold about 8.8%. Sequencing was performed on peripheral blood. The source is a man in his 70s with acute or convalescent COVID-19. CDR3s include the opening cysteine and the closing phenylalanine or tryptophan. The D gene is left open where the match is weak. Clone size, where shown, is once, few, many, or a class for clones that have expanded.

v_call	clone_size	d_call	j_call	cdr3_nt	cdr3_aa
TRBV4-2	NA	NA	TRBJ2-1	TGTGCCAGCAGCCAAGGGGTGGGCCAGGGATACAATGAGCAGTTCTTC	CASSQGVGQGYNEQFF
TRBV15	NA	TRBD1	TRBJ2-5	TGTGCCACCAGCAGAGAGGTTTGGCAGGGGGTCTGGCAAGAGACCCAGTACTTC	CATSREVWQGVWQETQYF
TRBV28	NA	TRBD2	TRBJ2-3	TGTGCCAGCAGTGTCGGGGGAGCGGGGAGCACAGATACGCAGTATTTT	CASSVGGAGSTDTQYF
TRBV18	NA	NA	TRBJ1-1	TGTGCCAGCTCACCAAGCCGAGCGGGTCATGAAGCTTTCTTT	CASSPSRAGHEAFF
TRBV6-1	NA	TRBD1	TRBJ2-7	TGTGCCAGCAGTGTAGAAACAGTTATTACCCGGGGACAGAACTACGAGCAGTACTTC	CASSVETVITRGQNYEQYF
TRBV5-1	NA	TRBD1	TRBJ2-1	TGCGCCAGCGCCAAGTACAGGGGTCTCTCCTACAATGAGCAGTTCTTC	CASAKYRGLSYNEQFF
TRBV19	NA	NA	TRBJ1-5	TGTGCCAGTAGTGACAGAGATCAGCCCCAGCATTTT	CASSDRDQPQHF
TRBV7-6	once	NA	TRBJ1-1	TGTGCCAGCAGCTCCATGTCGGGGGTATCGAACACTGAAGCTTTCTTT	CASSSMSGVSNTEAFF
TRBV15	few	TRBD1	TRBJ1-4	TGTGCCACCAGCACGGGACAGGGGGAAAAACTGTTTTTT	CATSTGQGEKLFF
TRBV27	NA	NA	TRBJ1-4	TGTGCCAGCAGTTTAACCAGATCTAATGAAAAACTGTTTTTT	CASSLTRSNEKLFF
TRBV7-9	NA	NA	TRBJ1-1	TGTGCCAGCAGCTCCACTGTTACGACAGGGAACACTGAAGCTTTCTTT	CASSSTVTTGNTEAFF
TRBV7-8	NA	NA	TRBJ2-1	TGTGCCAGCAGCTCGGACAGATACAATGAGCAGTTCTTC	CASSSDRYNEQFF
TRBV9	NA	TRBD2	TRBJ2-7	TGTGCCAGCAGCGTAGGACTAGCCGGCTCCTACGAGCAGTACTTC	CASSVGLAGSYEQYF
TRBV18	NA	NA	TRBJ1-4	TGTGCCAGCTCACCACCGCCGCCGGGATTCCTGAGAACTAATGAAAAACTGTTTTTT	CASSPPPPGFLRTNEKLFF
TRBV30	NA	NA	TRBJ1-2	TGTGCCTGGAGGACGACGGGCTATGGCTACACCTTC	CAWRTTGYGYTF
TRBV28	NA	NA	TRBJ1-2	TGTGCCAGCAGTTTAGGAGGATTTATGGGCTACACCTTC	CASSLGGFMGYTF
TRBV27	NA	NA	TRBJ1-2	TGTGCCAGCAGTTTATCCTCCCGGCCTAGAGGAAGGTACACCTTC	CASSLSSRPRGRYTF
TRBV2	NA	NA	TRBJ1-5	TGTGCCGGCTCTGGGCAAATCGATCAGCCCCAGCATTTT	CAGSGQIDQPQHF
TRBV7-9	once	NA	TRBJ1-4	TGTGCCAGCAGCTCAACCCCTCCCGCGACAGTGCCTAATGAAAAACTGTTTTTT	CASSSTPPATVPNEKLFF
TRBV5-1	NA	NA	TRBJ1-1	TGCGCCAGCAGCTTGGAATTAGCAGGGATGAACACTGAAGCTTTCTTT	CASSLELAGMNTEAFF
TRBV15	NA	NA	TRBJ1-5	TGTGCCACCAGCAGAGGTGGGGGCAACAATCAGCCCCAGCATTTT	CATSRGGGNNQPQHF
TRBV19	NA	NA	TRBJ2-5	TGTGCCAGCAAACAGGGCCAAGAGACCCAGTACTTC	CASKQGQETQYF
TRBV30	NA	TRBD1	TRBJ1-3	TGTGCCTGGAGTGCACATAGGACAGGGGGAGGAAACACCATATATTTT	CAWSAHRTGGGNTIYF
TRBV18	NA	NA	TRBJ2-3	TGTGCCAGCTCACCCCAGGGTCAAGATACGCAGTATTTT	CASSPQGQDTQYF
TRBV28	NA	NA	TRBJ2-7	TGTGCCAGCAGTTTGTACAGAGCTCCCTACGAGCAGTACTTC	CASSLYRAPYEQYF
TRBV6-4	NA	NA	TRBJ2-7	TGTGCCAGCAGTGACCAGGCAGGGGACGAGCAGTACTTC	CASSDQAGDEQYF
TRBV18	NA	NA	TRBJ2-1	TGTGCCAGCTCACTAATGACTCCTCTAGACAATGAGCAGTTCTTC	CASSLMTPLDNEQFF
TRBV19	NA	TRBD1	TRBJ1-5	TGTGCCAGTAGTATAGGAGGGACAGGTAATCAGCCCCAGCATTTT	CASSIGGTGNQPQHF
TRBV19	once	TRBD1	TRBJ2-7	TGTGCCAGTAGTGCGCGGACAGGGGGCCGCGGGGAGCAGTACTTC	CASSARTGGRGEQYF
TRBV5-1	NA	TRBD1	TRBJ2-7	TGCGCCAGCAGCACCCCGACAGGGCTAGAGTACGACGAGCAGTACTTC	CASSTPTGLEYDEQYF
TRBV12-2	NA	NA	TRBJ2-7	TGTGCAAGTCGCCTCCCTAGGGGGACTAACTACGAGCAGTACTTC	CASRLPRGTNYEQYF
TRBV6-5	NA	NA	TRBJ2-1	TGTGCCAGCACGACAGAGTATGAGCAGTTCTTC	CASTTEYEQFF
TRBV5-4	NA	TRBD2	TRBJ2-3	TGTGCCAGCAGCTTGGGGGGGAGCGGGGCAACCACAGATACGCAGTATTTT	CASSLGGSGATTDTQYF
TRBV6-5	NA	TRBD2	TRBJ2-7	TGTGCCAGCAGTTACTCGGCGGGAGGCGGCGACGAGCAGTACTTC	CASSYSAGGGDEQYF
TRBV20-1	NA	TRBD2	TRBJ2-3	TGCAGTGCCAGTGGGACTAGCGCTACTAGCACAGATACGCAGTATTTT	CSASGTSATSTDTQYF
TRBV19	NA	NA	TRBJ1-2	TGTGCCAGTGGCCAGGGGAAAAACTATGGCTACACCTTC	CASGQGKNYGYTF
TRBV7-8	NA	NA	TRBJ1-6	TGTGCCAGCAGCCCGACTGAAAATTCACCCCTCCACTTT	CASSPTENSPLHF
TRBV15	NA	TRBD2	TRBJ2-1	TGTGCCACCTCTCCGGGACTAGCGGGAGGCAATGAGCAGTTCTTC	CATSPGLAGGNEQFF
TRBV23-1	NA	NA	TRBJ1-4	TGCGCCAGCAGTCAATACCGGTATAGGGGCCCCGGTGAAAAACTGTTTTTT	CASSQYRYRGPGEKLFF
TRBV7-9	NA	TRBD1	TRBJ1-1	TGTGCCAGCAGCTTAGAGGGACAGGGTAACACTGAAGCTTTCTTT	CASSLEGQGNTEAFF
TRBV7-9	NA	TRBD2	TRBJ2-1	TGTGCCAGTTGTCTAGCGGGAGATACCAATGAGCAGTTCTTC	CASCLAGDTNEQFF